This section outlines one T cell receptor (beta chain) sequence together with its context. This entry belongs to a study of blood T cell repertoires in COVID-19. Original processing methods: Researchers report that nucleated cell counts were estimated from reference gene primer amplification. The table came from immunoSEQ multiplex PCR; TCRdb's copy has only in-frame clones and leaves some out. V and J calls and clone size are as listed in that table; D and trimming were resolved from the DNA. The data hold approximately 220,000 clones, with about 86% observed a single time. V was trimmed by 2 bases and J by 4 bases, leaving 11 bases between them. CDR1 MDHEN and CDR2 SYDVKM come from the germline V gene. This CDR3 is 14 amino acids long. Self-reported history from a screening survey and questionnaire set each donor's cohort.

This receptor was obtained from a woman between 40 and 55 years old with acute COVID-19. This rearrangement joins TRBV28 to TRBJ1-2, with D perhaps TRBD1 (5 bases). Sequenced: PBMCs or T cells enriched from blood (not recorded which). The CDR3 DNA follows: TGTGCCAGCAGTTTACCCCTTAGGGGCTATGGCTACACCTTC. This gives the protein CASSLPLRGYGYTF.